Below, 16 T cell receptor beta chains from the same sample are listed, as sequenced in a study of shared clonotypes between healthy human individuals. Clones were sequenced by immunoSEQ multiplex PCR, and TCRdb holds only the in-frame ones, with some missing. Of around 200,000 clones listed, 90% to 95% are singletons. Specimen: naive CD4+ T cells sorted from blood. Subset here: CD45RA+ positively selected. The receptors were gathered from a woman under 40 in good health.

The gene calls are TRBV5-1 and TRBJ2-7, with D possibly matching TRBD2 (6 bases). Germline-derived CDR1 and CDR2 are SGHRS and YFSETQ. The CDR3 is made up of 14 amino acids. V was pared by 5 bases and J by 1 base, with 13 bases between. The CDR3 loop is CASRNPTSSYEQYF. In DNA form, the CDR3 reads TGCGCCAGCAGAAACCCGACTAGTTCCTACGAGCAGTACTTC.

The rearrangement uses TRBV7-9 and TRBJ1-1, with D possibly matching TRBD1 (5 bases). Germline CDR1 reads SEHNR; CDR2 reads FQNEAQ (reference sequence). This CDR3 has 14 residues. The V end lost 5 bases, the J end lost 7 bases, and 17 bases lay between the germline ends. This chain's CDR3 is CASSPPRERGEAFF. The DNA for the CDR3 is TGTGCCAGCAGCCCACCCCGGGAAAGGGGTGAAGCTTTCTTT.

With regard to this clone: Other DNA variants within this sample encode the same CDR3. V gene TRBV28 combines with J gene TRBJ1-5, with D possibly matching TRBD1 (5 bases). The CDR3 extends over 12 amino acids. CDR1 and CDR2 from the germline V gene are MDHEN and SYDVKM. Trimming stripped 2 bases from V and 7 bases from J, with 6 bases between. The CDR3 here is CASSLAGQPQHF. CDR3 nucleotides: TGTGCCAGCAGTTTAGCAGGGCAGCCCCAGCATTTT.

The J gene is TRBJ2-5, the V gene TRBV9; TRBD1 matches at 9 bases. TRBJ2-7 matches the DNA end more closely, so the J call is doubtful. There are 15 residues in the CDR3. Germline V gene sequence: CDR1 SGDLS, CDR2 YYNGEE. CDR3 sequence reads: CASSAGQGPTYEQYF. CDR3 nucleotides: TGTGCCAGCAGCGCCGGACAGGGGCCGACCTACGAGCAGTACTTC.

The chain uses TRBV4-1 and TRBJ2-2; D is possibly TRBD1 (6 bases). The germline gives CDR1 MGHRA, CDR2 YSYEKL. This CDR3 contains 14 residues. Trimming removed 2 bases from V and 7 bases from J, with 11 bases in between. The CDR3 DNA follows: TGCGCCAGCAGCCAAAAGGGGGTTGACGGGGAGCTGTTTTTT. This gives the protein CASSQKGVDGELFF.

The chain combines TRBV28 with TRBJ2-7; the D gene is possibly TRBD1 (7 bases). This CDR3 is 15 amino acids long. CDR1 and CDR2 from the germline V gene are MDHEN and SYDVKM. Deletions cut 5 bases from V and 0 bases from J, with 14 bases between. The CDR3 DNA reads TGTGCCAGCAGTGCGACAGGGCGGGGCTCCTACGAGCAGTACTTC. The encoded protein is CASSATGRGSYEQYF.

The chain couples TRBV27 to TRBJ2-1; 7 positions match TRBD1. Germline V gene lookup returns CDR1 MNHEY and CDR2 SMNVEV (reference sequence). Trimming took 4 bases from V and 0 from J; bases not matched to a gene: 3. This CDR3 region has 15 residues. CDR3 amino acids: CASSSGQPSYNEQFF. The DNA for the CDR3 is TGTGCCAGCAGTTCGGGACAGCCCTCCTACAATGAGCAGTTCTTC.

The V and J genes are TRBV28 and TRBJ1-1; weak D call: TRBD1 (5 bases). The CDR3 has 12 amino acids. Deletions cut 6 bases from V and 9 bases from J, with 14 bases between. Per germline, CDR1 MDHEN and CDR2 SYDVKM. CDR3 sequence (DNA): TGTGCCAGCAGAATAGGGGCAGCAAAAGCTTTCTTT. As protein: CASRIGAAKAFF.

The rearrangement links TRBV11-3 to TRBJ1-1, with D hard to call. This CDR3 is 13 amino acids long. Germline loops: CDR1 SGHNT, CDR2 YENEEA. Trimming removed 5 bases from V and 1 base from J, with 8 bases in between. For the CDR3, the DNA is TGTGCCAGCAGCATAAATCAGAACACTGAAGCTTTCTTT. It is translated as CASSINQNTEAFF.

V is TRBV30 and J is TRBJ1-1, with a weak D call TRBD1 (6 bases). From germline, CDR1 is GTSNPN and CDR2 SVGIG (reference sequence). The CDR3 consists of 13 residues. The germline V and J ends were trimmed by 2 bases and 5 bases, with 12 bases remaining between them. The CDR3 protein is CAWSFQGGTEAFF. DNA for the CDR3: TGTGCCTGGAGTTTTCAAGGGGGTACTGAAGCTTTCTTT.

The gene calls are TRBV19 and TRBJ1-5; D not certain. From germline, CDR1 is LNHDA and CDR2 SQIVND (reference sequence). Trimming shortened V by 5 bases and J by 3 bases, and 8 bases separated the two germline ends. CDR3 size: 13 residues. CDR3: CASSGQFNQPQHF. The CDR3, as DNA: TGTGCCAGTAGTGGGCAGTTCAATCAGCCCCAGCATTTT.

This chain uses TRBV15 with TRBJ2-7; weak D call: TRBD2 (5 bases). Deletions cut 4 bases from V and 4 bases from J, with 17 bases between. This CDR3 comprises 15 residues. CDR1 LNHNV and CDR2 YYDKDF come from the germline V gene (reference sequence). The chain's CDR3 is CATSTPFGSVYEQYF. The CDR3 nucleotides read TGTGCCACCAGCACCCCTTTTGGGAGCGTTTACGAGCAGTACTTC.

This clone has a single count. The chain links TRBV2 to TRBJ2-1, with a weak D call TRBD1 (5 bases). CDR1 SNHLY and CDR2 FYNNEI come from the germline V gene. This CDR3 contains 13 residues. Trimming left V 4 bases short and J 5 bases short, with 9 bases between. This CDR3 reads CASSVQGNNEQFF. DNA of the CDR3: TGTGCCAGCAGTGTCCAGGGCAACAATGAGCAGTTCTTC.

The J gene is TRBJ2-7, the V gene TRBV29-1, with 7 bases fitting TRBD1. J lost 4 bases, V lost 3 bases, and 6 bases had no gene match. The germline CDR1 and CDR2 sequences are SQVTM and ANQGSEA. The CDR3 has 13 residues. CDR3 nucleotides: TGCAGCGTTGATGGCAGGGGGTTGTACGAGCAGTACTTC. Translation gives CSVDGRGLYEQYF.

CDR3 coding DNA: TGTGCCAGCTCACCCTTTGATCCGGGACAGGGGAGCGGGGCCAACGTCCTGACTTTC. This encodes CASSPFDPGQGSGANVLTF. The chain recombines TRBV18 with TRBJ2-6; 10 nucleotides match TRBD1. The V gene end was trimmed by 3 bases and the J gene end by 4 bases; junction bases not matched to a gene: 12. This CDR3 is built from 19 residues. The germline gives CDR1 KGHSH, CDR2 LQKENI.

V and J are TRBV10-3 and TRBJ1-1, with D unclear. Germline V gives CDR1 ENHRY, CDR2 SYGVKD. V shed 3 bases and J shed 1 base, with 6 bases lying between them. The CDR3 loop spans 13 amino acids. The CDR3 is CAISEKGNTEAFF. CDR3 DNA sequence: TGTGCCATCAGTGAAAAAGGGAACACTGAAGCTTTCTTT.